Sequencing of this T cell receptor (beta chain) was carried out in a study of T cells in Graves' hyperthyroidism and ophthalmopathy (dated by TCRdb to the late 2010s). About the full investigation: TCR V-J signatures able to tell the groups apart were searched for in a discovery cohort of 90 to 100 patients, of whom fewer than 45 had Graves' ophthalmopathy and about 60 had stable Graves' hyperthyroidism. Whether ophthalmopathy could be predicted prospectively was tested in an independent validation cohort made up of 18 to 20 hyperthyroidism patients plus 17 patients who later progressed to ophthalmopathy. The 100 discovery patients were randomly split 7:3 into training and test sets. Thyroid tissue and blood T-cell repertoires from six Graves' hyperthyroidism patients were also compared in the study. Following sampling, methimazole starting at 30 mg daily was given to hyperthyroidism patients, and high-dose intravenous methylprednisolone was given to ophthalmopathy patients. The paper reports TCR Vbeta CDR3 sequencing of approximately 130 peripheral blood samples: around 45 ophthalmopathy, fewer than 80 hyperthyroidism and 17 progressor patients. The study at large found these results: During validation, the model predicted progression to ophthalmopathy a median of roughly six months ahead of onset, with around 71% sensitivity and 72% to 85% specificity. A 13 V-J signature model separated ophthalmopathy from stable hyperthyroidism, with about 88% sensitivity and about 81% specificity in cross-validation and 80%/75% in testing. No statistical method was used to set the sample size in advance, and investigators knew the group allocation. Most expanded thyroid clonotypes (frequency above 0.001) were also found in blood, which suggests that blood repertoires may mirror thyroid immune responses.

V was cut back by 2 bases and J by 6 bases, leaving a gap of 10 bases between them. CDR1 and CDR2, per the germline V gene, are SGHTA and FQGNSA. The CDR3 spans 13 residues, from the cysteine through the phenylalanine. The CDR3 DNA has 39 bases and is translated from base 1. Patients with uncontrolled infections, other autoimmune diseases, pregnancy or lactation were excluded. Diagnoses were based on clinical symptoms, serum thyroxine and TRAb, thyroid ultrasound and orbital computed tomography. Total RNA was extracted with Trizol reagent, and quality was checked on an Agilent 2100 Bioanalyzer. In the case of this clonotype: Its antigen is still unknown. Within one base of it there is no much larger clone, and no base qualities were kept.

Amplification of TCR beta CDR3 regions was carried out from RNA transcripts. The first round of RT-PCR for the TCR CDR3 was performed with the HTBI primer set and the Qiagen OneStep RT-PCR kit. The libraries were constructed in a second round of multiplex PCR and then size-selected and purified. Sequencing of the libraries was done on an Illumina HiSeq2000 using paired-end 100 bp reads. The authors processed their data as follows. SOAPnuke was used to process the raw data, throwing out any read that contained adapters or uncalled bases, had a mean Phred below 15, or lacked an exact constant-primer or identifier match. COPE v1.2.5 was used to merge high-quality paired reads, and clonotypes were defined as unique nucleotide sequences. MiTCR v1.1 was used to align the clonotypes against IMGT TRBV, TRBD and TRBJ reference segments. The analysis was restricted to V-J combinations with a frequency above 0.0001, which together covered 99% to 99.2% of the repertoires. The TCS score was defined as F50 (clonal expansion) divided by E x V (chaos), with BLOSUM62-based TCRdist calculated between CDR3 peptides within each V-J. Welch's t-statistics and random forest reduced around 520 V-J features to 13, which were used in a naive Bayes classifier (R e1071). The Morisita-Horn index was used to measure how similar the thyroid and blood repertoires were. TCRdb applied fastp at Q25 and MiXCR to the public reads, then kept only in-frame beta chains. One record per CDR3 amino acid sequence lists the most common genes and DNA. TCRdb's processing, not the study's, gives the V and J calls here. This sample is represented by 500,000 to 600,000 distinct CDR3 sequences; roughly 50% of them were singletons. The ten largest clones add up to under 20% of the sample.

Here the chain combines TRBV7-2 and TRBJ1-1; a confident D gene designation cannot be given. The sequenced sample was peripheral blood or thyroid tissue (not recorded which). The TCR was taken from an adult woman with Graves' disease, either hyperthyroidism or ophthalmopathy (not recorded which). Here the CDR3 is given as CASSLTPGAEAFF. Read as DNA, the sequence is TGTGCCAGCAGCTTAACCCCGGGCGCTGAAGCTTTCTTT.